Listed here are 3 T cell receptor beta chains from one sample, sequenced in a study of blood T cell repertoires in COVID-19. Assay: immunoSEQ multiplex PCR; the TCRdb copy retains only in-frame clones and omits some. Among approximately 300,000 clones, more than 75% were seen once, and the ten largest hold roughly 1.6%. Sequencing input: peripheral blood. These receptors came from a woman aged 50 to 60 with acute or convalescent COVID-19.

The chain is built from TRBV5-1 and TRBJ2-1; D is undetermined. V dropped 4 bases and J dropped 8 bases, with 13 bases sitting between them. CDR3 size: 13 residues. Per the germline V gene, CDR1 is SGHRS and CDR2 is YFSETQ. CDR3 residues: CASSLVSKDEQFF. The CDR3 bases are TGCGCCAGCAGCCTAGTTAGTAAGGATGAGCAGTTCTTC.

The chain links TRBV5-1 to TRBJ1-4; D not resolved. The ends were cut back, 1 base at V and 6 bases at J, with 10 bases in the middle. The CDR3 has 14 amino acids. CDR1 SGHRS and CDR2 YFSETQ come from the germline V gene. CDR3 in amino acids: CASSLTGMDEKLFF. The CDR3 DNA reads as TGCGCCAGCAGCTTGACCGGGATGGATGAAAAACTGTTTTTT.

The V gene is TRBV28, the J gene TRBJ2-7; no firm D call. CDR1 and CDR2 (germline): MDHEN, SYDVKM. The CDR3 length is 15 residues. Trimming pared 5 bases from V and 7 bases from J, leaving 21 bases between. The CDR3 region has the DNA TGTGCCAGCAGTCTTTACCTTGGGTCTGAAGCGGAGCAGTACTTC. This encodes CASSLYLGSEAEQYF.